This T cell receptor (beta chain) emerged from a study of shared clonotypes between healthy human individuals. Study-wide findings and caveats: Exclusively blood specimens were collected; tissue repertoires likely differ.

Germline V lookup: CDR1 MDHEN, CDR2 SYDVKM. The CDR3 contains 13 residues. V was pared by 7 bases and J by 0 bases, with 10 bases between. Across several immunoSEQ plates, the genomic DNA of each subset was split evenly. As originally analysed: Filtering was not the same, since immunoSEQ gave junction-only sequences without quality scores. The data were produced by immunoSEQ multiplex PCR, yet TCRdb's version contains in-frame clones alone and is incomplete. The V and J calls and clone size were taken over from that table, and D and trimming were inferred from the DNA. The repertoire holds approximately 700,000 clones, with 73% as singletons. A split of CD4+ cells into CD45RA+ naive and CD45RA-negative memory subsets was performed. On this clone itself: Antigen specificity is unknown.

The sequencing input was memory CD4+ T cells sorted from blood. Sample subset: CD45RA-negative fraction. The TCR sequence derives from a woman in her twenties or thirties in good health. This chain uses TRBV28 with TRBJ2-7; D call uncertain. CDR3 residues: CASNTPDSYEQYF. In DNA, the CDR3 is TGTGCCAGCAATACTCCAGACTCCTACGAGCAGTACTTC.